The 7 T cell receptor beta chains given below trace back to one sample, sequenced in a study of Ad26.COV2.S vaccination and SARS-CoV-2 variants. Data came from immunoSEQ multiplex PCR; TCRdb stores just in-frame clones and leaves some out. In the table there are 250,000 to 300,000 clones, around 87% of which are singletons. The treatment: some 19 received Ad26.COV2.S at low or high dose, single or two shots; five or six received placebo; per-sample allocation not given. Collection of samples fell on day 63 after the first vaccine or placebo injection. The specimen comprised peripheral blood, sampled in a trial of Ad26.COV2.S vaccine versus placebo. These receptors all stem from a person aged 18 to 65 who received the Ad26.COV2.S COVID-19 vaccine or a placebo.

This chain uses TRBV7-6 with TRBJ2-4, with TRBD2 as a possible D gene (5 bases). Trimming cost V 5 bases and J 5 bases, with 16 bases left between them. The CDR3 contains 15 residues. Germline CDR1 SGHVS, CDR2 FNYEAQ. CDR3 nucleotide sequence: TGTGCCAGCAGCCATTACGGACGGGGAGAAAACATTCAGTACTTC. Protein product: CASSHYGRGENIQYF.

V and J are TRBV19 and TRBJ2-1, with 10 bases identical to TRBD1. Germline V CDR1 and CDR2: LNHDA, SQIVND (reference sequence). This CDR3 is built from 15 residues. With V trimmed by 2 bases and J by 8 bases, 6 bases remained unmatched. The CDR3 spells CASSILGTGVDEQFF. The CDR3 bases are TGTGCCAGTAGTATATTGGGGACAGGGGTCGATGAGCAGTTCTTC.

This chain joins TRBV10-3 and TRBJ2-5, with a tentative D call TRBD1 (6 bases). CDR1 and CDR2 (germline): ENHRY, SYGVKD. With 7 bases removed from V and 4 bases from J, the gap between germline ends came to 13 bases. The CDR3 is 13 amino acids. The CDR3 DNA follows: TGTGCCATCATGTCAGGGGATGGAGAGACCCAGTACTTC. This sequence encodes CAIMSGDGETQYF.

This chain links TRBV28 with TRBJ1-6; 11 bases map to TRBD1. CDR3 size: 14 residues. The trim removed 7 bases at V and 7 bases at J, leaving 3 bases unmatched. In germline, CDR1 is MDHEN, CDR2 SYDVKM. CDR3 nucleotides: TGTGCCAGCAATCGGGACAGGGGGAATTCACCCCTCCACTTT. Translation gives CASNRDRGNSPLHF.

The count of this clone is one. V and J are TRBV27 and TRBJ1-2; D perhaps matches TRBD1 (5 bases). The CDR3 totals 15 residues. The V gene lost 2 bases and the J gene lost 0 bases, with 10 bases spanning the gap. Germline values: CDR1 MNHEY, CDR2 SMNVEV (reference sequence). The CDR3 coding sequence is TGTGCCAGCAGTTTAGGGGCCGGGCCTAACTATGGCTACACCTTC. This encodes CASSLGAGPNYGYTF.

The chain combines TRBV30 with TRBJ2-7, with a possible D match to TRBD2 (5 bases). The CDR3 is made up of 11 amino acids. V lost 3 bases to trimming and J lost 7 bases, with 10 bases between them. Germline V gene data show CDR1 as GTSNPN and CDR2 as SVGIG (reference sequence). This chain's CDR3 is CAWRDLGEQYF. Here the CDR3 DNA reads TGTGCCTGGAGGGACTTGGGGGAGCAGTACTTC.

J is TRBJ2-5 and V is TRBV6-1, with TRBD2 matching 7 bases. Germline values: CDR1 MNHNS, CDR2 SASEGT. CDR3 length: 14 amino acids. J was trimmed by 4 bases and V by 1 base; bases with no gene match: 3. Here the CDR3 reads CASSEVGGGETQYF. The CDR3 DNA reads as TGTGCCAGCAGTGAAGTGGGGGGGGGAGAGACCCAGTACTTC.